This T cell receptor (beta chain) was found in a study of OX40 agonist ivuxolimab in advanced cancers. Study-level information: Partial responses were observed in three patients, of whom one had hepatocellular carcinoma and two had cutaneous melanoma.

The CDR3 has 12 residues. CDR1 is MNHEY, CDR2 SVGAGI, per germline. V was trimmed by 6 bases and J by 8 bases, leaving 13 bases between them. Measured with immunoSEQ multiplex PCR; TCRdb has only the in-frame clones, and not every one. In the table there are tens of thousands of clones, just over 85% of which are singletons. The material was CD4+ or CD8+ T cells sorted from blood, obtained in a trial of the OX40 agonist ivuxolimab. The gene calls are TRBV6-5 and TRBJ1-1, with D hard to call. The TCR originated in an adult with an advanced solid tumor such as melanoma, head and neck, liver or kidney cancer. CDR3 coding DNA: TGTGCCAGCAGCAGGAAAGGGTCCGAAGCTTTCTTT. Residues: CASSRKGSEAFF.